The present T cell receptor beta chain was sequenced within a study of identifying expanded T cells in peripheral blood. Notes on the study in general: Differentially abundant clones: roughly 1.2 between replicates, just under 17 at 2 to 3 weeks, 19 to 20 at four. Roughly two-week clone count variance significantly increased as total template count grew.

During the collection period, no donor immune events like infections were recorded. Profiling relied on immunoSEQ multiplex PCR, and the TCRdb table lists in-frame clones only, not all of them. The sample has 85,000 to 95,000 clones, about nine tenths seen once. Concerning this clone itself: Its antigen is unidentified.

V was clipped by 6 bases and J by 5 bases, with 13 bases between them. CDR3 length equals 13 residues. Germline lookup yields CDR1 MGHDK and CDR2 SYGVNS. The sequence came from a person aged 18-70 years in good health. The sequencing input was blood. This chain joins TRBV25-1 and TRBJ2-5; tentatively, D is TRBD2 (5 bases). This CDR3 reads CASRQPGGETQYF. CDR3 DNA sequence: TGTGCCAGCAGACAGCCGGGCGGGGAGACCCAGTACTTC.